This TCR beta chain is from a study of blood T cell repertoires in COVID-19. Study-wide background: In each case, the material was cDNA or gDNA derived from T cells, B-cell-depleted T cells, or PBMCs.

Germline V gives CDR1 SGHTA, CDR2 FQGTGA. The CDR3 is made up of 13 amino acids. Trimming took off 5 bases at V and 8 bases at J, with 15 bases between the two ends. As handled by the study authors: Reference gene primer amplification gave nucleated cell count estimates. Using immunoSEQ multiplex PCR, the repertoire was profiled, and TCRdb retains in-frame clones only, with some absent. V, J and clone size are taken as reported in that table, and D and trimming were inferred from the DNA itself. The data hold 250,000 to 350,000 clones, with roughly 84% observed a single time. The sequenced sample was peripheral blood. The J gene is TRBJ1-2, the V gene TRBV7-3; tentative D call: TRBD1 (6 bases). This receptor was obtained from a person aged 65 to 85 with COVID-19, enrolled during active disease. CDR3 amino acids: CASSKNRVEGYTF. The CDR3 DNA sequence: TGTGCCAGCAGCAAGAACAGGGTAGAAGGCTACACCTTC. Combining the CDR3 with reference TRBV7-3 and TRBJ1-2 gives the whole variable domain GAGVSQTPSNKVTEKGKYVELRCDPISGHTALYWYRQSLGQGPEFLIYFQGTGAADDSGLPNDRFFAVRPEGSVSTLKIQRTERGDSAVYLCASSKNRVEGYTFGSGTRLTVV.